This T cell receptor (beta chain) comes out of a study of cytomegalovirus exposure and HLA in healthy donors. Notes on the study in general: Some public TCRs appeared in many individuals, while most sequences were rare. Sequence variants that were highly shared formed a cluster that was likely a sequencing artifact.

This PCR relied on a set of 60 Vbeta primers and 13 Jbeta primers. Repertoires were generated with immunoSEQ multiplex PCR, while TCRdb's copy carries only in-frame clones and drops some. The table has fewer than 130,000 clones, over 60% seen once; the top ten hold around 2.9%. Note on this clone: Its antigen is not known.

Trimming took 7 bases from V and 5 from J; bases not matched to a gene: 6. CDR1 and CDR2 from the germline V gene are SNHLY and FYNNEI. The CDR3 is 13 amino acids. The sequence derives from a woman aged 60-70 years in good health and CMV-seropositive. Specimen: PBMCs. The chain employs TRBV2 and TRBJ1-1, with 8 bases that match TRBD1. The CDR3 DNA reads as TGTGCCAGCAAGGCAGGGGGCAAAACTGAAGCTTTCTTT. This codes for CASKAGGKTEAFF.